The 6 T cell receptor beta chains below were found in one sample sequenced in a study of T cell responses to AZD1222 COVID-19 vaccine. Here immunoSEQ multiplex PCR was the method, and the copy in TCRdb shows in-frame clones only, minus some. The data contain about 66,000 clones, more than 60% of them singletons. The sequenced sample was peripheral blood, obtained 28 days after the second AZD1222 dose. The receptors stem from an adult who received the AZD1222 COVID-19 vaccine.

This clone was seen a few times. The chain recombines TRBV7-9 with TRBJ1-5; D may be TRBD1 (5 bases). Germline CDR1 is SEHNR and CDR2 is FQNEAQ (reference sequence). Between the trimmed V and J ends, which lost 8 bases and 4 bases, there was a span of 12 bases. The CDR3 is 13 amino acids. CDR3 DNA sequence: TGTGCCAGCGGGGCGGGAGGGAATCAGCCCCAGCATTTT. This encodes CASGAGGNQPQHF.

The genes are TRBV7-9 and TRBJ2-6; 7 bases fit TRBD1. The CDR3 loop spans 14 amino acids. J was trimmed by 1 base and V by 6 bases; bases with no gene match: 0. The V gene's germline CDR1 is SEHNR and CDR2 FQNEAQ (reference sequence). The CDR3 here is CASRTGSGANVLTF. In nucleotides, the CDR3 is TGTGCCAGCAGGACAGGGTCTGGGGCCAACGTCCTGACTTTC.

The rearrangement links TRBV27 to TRBJ1-5, with unresolved D. The CDR3 runs 13 residues. CDR1 MNHEY and CDR2 SMNVEV come from the germline V gene (reference sequence). Trimming shortened V by 6 bases and J by 11 bases, and 17 bases separated the two germline ends. The CDR3 loop reads CASRQVDTEAQHF. CDR3 DNA sequence: TGTGCCAGCAGGCAAGTAGATACCGAAGCCCAGCATTTT.

This chain connects TRBV6-5 to TRBJ1-2; the D is unclear. CDR1 and CDR2 (germline): MNHEY, SVGAGI. V was trimmed by 0 bases and J by 3 bases, leaving 11 bases between them. CDR3 length: 15 amino acids. This CDR3 reads CASSYSGGLDYGYTF. The CDR3 DNA sequence: TGTGCCAGCAGTTACTCGGGAGGGTTGGACTATGGCTACACCTTC.

The chain links TRBV5-1 to TRBJ1-5; TRBD1 matches at 11 bases. J lost 5 bases, V lost 5 bases, and 3 bases had no gene match. The CDR3 totals 14 residues. Germline lookup yields CDR1 SGHRS and CDR2 YFSETQ. The CDR3 region has the DNA TGCGCCAGCAGTTGGACAGGGGGCGATCAGCCCCAGCATTTT. Its translation: CASSWTGGDQPQHF. Variable domain in full (rest from reference TRBV5-1 and TRBJ1-5): KAGVTQTPRYLIKTRGQQVTLSCSPISGHRSVSWYQQTPGQGLQFLFEYFSETQRNKGNFPGRFSGRQFSNSRSEMNVSTLELGDSALYLCASSWTGGDQPQHFGDGTRLSIL.

Here the CDR3 reads CASSADRVNIQYF. For the CDR3, the DNA is TGTGCCAGCTCAGCAGACAGGGTAAACATTCAGTACTTC. The chain recombines TRBV18 with TRBJ2-4; 7 nucleotides agree with TRBD1. CDR1 and CDR2 (germline): KGHSH, LQKENI. J was trimmed by 6 bases and V by 5 bases; bases with no gene match: 4. This CDR3 spans 13 amino acids.